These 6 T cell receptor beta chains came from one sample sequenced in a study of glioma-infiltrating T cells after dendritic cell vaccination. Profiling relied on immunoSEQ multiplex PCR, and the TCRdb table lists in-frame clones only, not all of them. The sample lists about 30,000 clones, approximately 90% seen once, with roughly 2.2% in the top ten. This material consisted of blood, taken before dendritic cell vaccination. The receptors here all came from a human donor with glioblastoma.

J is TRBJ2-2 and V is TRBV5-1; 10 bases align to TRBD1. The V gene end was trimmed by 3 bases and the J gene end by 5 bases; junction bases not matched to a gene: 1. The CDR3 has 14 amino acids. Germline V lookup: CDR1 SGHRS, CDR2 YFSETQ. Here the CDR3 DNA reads TGCGCCAGCAGCTCGGGACAGGGGACCGGGGAGCTGTTTTTT. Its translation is CASSSGQGTGELFF.

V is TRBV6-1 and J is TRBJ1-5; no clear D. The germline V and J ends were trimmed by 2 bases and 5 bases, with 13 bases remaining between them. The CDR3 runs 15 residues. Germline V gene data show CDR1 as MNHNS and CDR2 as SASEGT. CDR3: CASSERGTTDQPQHF. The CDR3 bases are TGTGCCAGCAGTGAACGAGGTACTACCGATCAGCCCCAGCATTTT.

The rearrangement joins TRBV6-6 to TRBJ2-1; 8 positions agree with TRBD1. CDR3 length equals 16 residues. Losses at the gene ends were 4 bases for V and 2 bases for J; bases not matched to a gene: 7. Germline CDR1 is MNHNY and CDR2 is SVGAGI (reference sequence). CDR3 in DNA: TGTGCCAGCAGTTCTACGCAGGGGGCTACCTACAATGAGCAGTTCTTC. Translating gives CASSSTQGATYNEQFF.

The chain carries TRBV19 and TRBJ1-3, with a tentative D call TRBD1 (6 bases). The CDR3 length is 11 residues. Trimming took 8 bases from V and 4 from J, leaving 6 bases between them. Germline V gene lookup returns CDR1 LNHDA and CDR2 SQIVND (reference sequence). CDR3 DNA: TGTGCCAGTGGACAGGGAAACACCATATATTTT. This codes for CASGQGNTIYF.

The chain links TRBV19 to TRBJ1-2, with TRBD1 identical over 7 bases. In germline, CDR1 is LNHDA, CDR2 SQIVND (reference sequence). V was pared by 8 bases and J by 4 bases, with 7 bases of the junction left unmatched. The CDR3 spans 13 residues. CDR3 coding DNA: TGTGCCAGTCGTACCGGGACAGCCTATGGCTACACCTTC. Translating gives CASRTGTAYGYTF. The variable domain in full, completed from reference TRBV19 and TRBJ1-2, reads DGGITQSPKYLFRKEGQNVTLSCEQNLNHDAMYWYRQDPGQGLRLIYYSQIVNDFQKGDIAEGYSVSREKKESFPLTVTSAQKNPTAFYLCASRTGTAYGYTFGSGTRLTVV.

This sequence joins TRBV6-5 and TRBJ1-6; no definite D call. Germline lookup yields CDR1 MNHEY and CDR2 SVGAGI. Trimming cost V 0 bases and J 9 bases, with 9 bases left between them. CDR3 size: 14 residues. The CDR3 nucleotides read TGTGCCAGCAGTTACTCACCGGGATCTTCACCCCTCCACTTT. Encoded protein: CASSYSPGSSPLHF.